These 13 T cell receptor beta chains originate from one sample sequenced in a study of graft-versus-host responses after intestinal transplantation. Clones were sequenced by immunoSEQ multiplex PCR, and TCRdb holds only the in-frame ones, with some missing. The sample lists 35,000 to 40,000 clones, around 86% occurring once. The sequences come from PBMCs, collected 1,000 to 1,200 days after transplant. The receptors come from a human patient who received an intestinal transplant, so some T cells may come from the graft donor.

V is TRBV6-5 and J is TRBJ2-2; weak D call: TRBD2 (6 bases). CDR3 length: 16 amino acids. Germline V lookup: CDR1 MNHEY, CDR2 SVGAGI. Trimming stripped 3 bases from V and 1 base from J, with 12 bases between. This chain's CDR3 is CASSYFGSGNTGELFF. The CDR3 DNA follows: TGTGCCAGCAGTTATTTCGGGAGCGGGAACACCGGGGAGCTGTTTTTT.

The rearrangement links TRBV9 to TRBJ1-1; no clear D gene. CDR3 length: 14 residues. Germline CDR1 and CDR2: SGDLS and YYNGEE. The V and J ends lost 0 bases and 0 bases respectively, with 6 bases between them. The CDR3 DNA reads TGTGCCAGCAGCGTAGGTTACATGAACACTGAAGCTTTCTTT. Protein product: CASSVGYMNTEAFF.

V usage is TRBV19 and J usage is TRBJ1-5; D not certain. The CDR3 contains 18 residues. Trimming pared 5 bases from V and 0 bases from J, leaving 20 bases between. Germline V gene data show CDR1 as LNHDA and CDR2 as SQIVND (reference sequence). CDR3 DNA: TGTGCCAGTAGTCCCCTCGATGGTGTGGATTATAGCAATCAGCCCCAGCATTTT. It codes for CASSPLDGVDYSNQPQHF.

The rearrangement uses TRBV15 and TRBJ2-7, with 9 bases matching TRBD2. The CDR3 loop spans 14 amino acids. Per the germline V gene, CDR1 is LNHNV and CDR2 is YYDKDF (reference sequence). V lost 2 bases, J lost 5 bases, and 4 bases stayed unmatched. CDR3 amino acids: CATSRSGLAHEQYF. CDR3 DNA sequence: TGTGCCACCAGCAGATCGGGACTAGCCCACGAGCAGTACTTC.

This rearrangement joins TRBV4-2 to TRBJ1-2; D unresolved. Germline V gene sequence: CDR1 LGHNA, CDR2 YNFKEQ. This CDR3 comprises 15 residues. V lost 4 bases and J 8 bases, leaving 20 bases between the germline ends. CDR3 loop: CASSRDSDAHGGYTF. The CDR3 DNA reads as TGTGCCAGCAGCCGGGATTCAGACGCCCACGGAGGCTACACCTTC.

This sequence joins TRBV6-1 and TRBJ2-7; the D gene is possibly TRBD2 (5 bases). With 4 bases removed from V and 2 bases from J, the gap between germline ends came to 12 bases. The CDR3 sequence is 14 residues long. Germline V gene lookup returns CDR1 MNHNS and CDR2 SASEGT. The CDR3 DNA reads TGTGCCAGCAGTGGAGGGTCCTCTCCCTACGAGCAGTACTTC. It translates to CASSGGSSPYEQYF.

The chain joins TRBV15 to TRBJ1-4; TRBD1 is a possible D gene (5 bases). The CDR3 is 16 residues long. Germline lookup yields CDR1 LNHNV and CDR2 YYDKDF (reference sequence). Deletions cut 5 bases from V and 0 bases from J, with 13 bases between. For the CDR3, the DNA is TGTGCCACCAGCCGGTCTCAGGGAGCAACTAATGAAAAACTGTTTTTT. Residues: CATSRSQGATNEKLFF.

The chain uses TRBV9 and TRBJ2-2; D could derive from TRBD1 or TRBD2 (5 bases each). CDR1 is SGDLS and CDR2 is YYNGEE in the germline V gene. The CDR3 has 17 residues. Trimming removed 0 bases at V and 6 bases at J, with 18 bases between. CDR3 sequence reads: CASSVARRDGRPGELFF. The CDR3 DNA is TGTGCCAGCAGCGTAGCTCGAAGGGACGGACGACCCGGGGAGCTGTTTTTT.

The V call is TRBV10-3, the J call TRBJ1-3; D not resolved. The CDR3 is 14 residues long. Germline lookup yields CDR1 ENHRY and CDR2 SYGVKD. The V gene lost 2 bases and the J gene lost 0 bases, with 5 bases spanning the gap. CDR3 DNA sequence: TGTGCCATCAGTGAGGGGATCTCTGGAAACACCATATATTTT. Its protein product is CAISEGISGNTIYF.

The rearrangement joins TRBV6-1 to TRBJ1-4, with D tentatively TRBD1 (5 bases). Trimming removed 5 bases at V and 5 bases at J, with 9 bases between. Germline-derived CDR1 and CDR2 are MNHNS and SASEGT. This CDR3 has 13 amino acids. The CDR3, as DNA: TGTGCCAGCAGTAAACAGGAGAATGAAAAACTGTTTTTT. Translation gives CASSKQENEKLFF.

The CDR3 DNA reads TGTGCCAGCAGTTTCGCTCGGTGGGGGGCAAGTGGCTACACCTTC. This translates into CASSFARWGASGYTF. The chain uses TRBV28 and TRBJ1-2; tentatively, D is TRBD1 (6 bases). The germline V gene has CDR1 MDHEN and CDR2 SYDVKM. The CDR3 spans 15 residues. Deletions cut 3 bases from V and 7 bases from J, with 18 bases between.

The chain recombines TRBV6-5 with TRBJ2-7; D ambiguous. Trimming took off 6 bases at V and 0 bases at J, with 15 bases between the two ends. CDR3 length: 15 amino acids. Germline V lookup: CDR1 MNHEY, CDR2 SVGAGI. CDR3 nucleotide sequence: TGTGCCAGCAGCCCATTGGACGTACTCTCCTACGAGCAGTACTTC. Translation gives CASSPLDVLSYEQYF.

The CDR3 coding sequence is TGTGCCAGCGGCCTAGCGGGGGGTATGGAGACCCAGTACTTC. This codes for CASGLAGGMETQYF. J is TRBJ2-5 and V is TRBV7-3, with TRBD2 matching 11 bases. In germline, CDR1 is SGHTA, CDR2 FQGTGA. The CDR3 loop spans 14 amino acids. Losses at the gene ends were 8 bases for V and 5 bases for J; bases not matched to a gene: 7. Complete variable domain (other parts from reference TRBV7-3 and TRBJ2-5): GAGVSQTPSNKVTEKGKYVELRCDPISGHTALYWYRQSLGQGPEFLIYFQGTGAADDSGLPNDRFFAVRPEGSVSTLKIQRTERGDSAVYLCASGLAGGMETQYFGPGTRLLVL.